A single sample is the source of the 4 T cell receptor beta chains below, sequenced in a study of cytomegalovirus exposure and HLA in healthy donors. The study ran its PCR with 60 Vbeta and 13 Jbeta primers. Measured with immunoSEQ multiplex PCR; TCRdb has only the in-frame clones, and not every one. This repertoire includes some 130,000 clones. Sequencing was done on a sample of PBMCs. These receptors originate from a woman between 35 and 50 years old in good health and CMV-seropositive.

This chain uses TRBV25-1 with TRBJ2-2, with 8 bases identical to TRBD2. The CDR3 extends over 14 amino acids. Germline CDR1 is MGHDK and CDR2 is SYGVNS. Trimming at V came to 4 bases and at J to 5 bases, leaving 3 bases not matched to a gene. CDR3 coding DNA: TGTGCCAGCAGTGCAGCGGGGGCTACCGGGGAGCTGTTTTTT. Translated: CASSAAGATGELFF.

This sequence joins TRBV29-1 and TRBJ2-3; 10 bases fit TRBD2. With V trimmed by 2 bases and J by 1 base, 3 bases remained unmatched. CDR1 and CDR2 (germline): SQVTM, ANQGSEA. The CDR3 extends over 15 amino acids. The CDR3 sequence is CSVELAGVGTDTQYF. CDR3 in DNA: TGCAGCGTTGAACTAGCGGGAGTGGGCACAGATACGCAGTATTTT.

As concerns this clone: The identical CDR3 is also encoded by other nucleotide sequences in the sample. This sequence joins TRBV5-8 and TRBJ1-1; D might be TRBD1 (5 bases). The CDR3 loop spans 14 amino acids. V was shortened by 4 bases and J by 1 base, with 11 bases between the two germline ends. The germline gives CDR1 SGHTS, CDR2 YDEGEE. CDR3 coding DNA: TGTGCCAGCAGCGACAGAGGATGGAACACTGAAGCTTTCTTT. This codes for CASSDRGWNTEAFF.

This chain connects TRBV27 to TRBJ2-4; no reliable D call. Germline loops: CDR1 MNHEY, CDR2 SMNVEV (reference sequence). CDR3 length: 11 amino acids. Trimming left V 3 bases short and J 8 bases short, with 5 bases between. The CDR3: CASSFTDIQYF. CDR3 bases: TGTGCCAGCAGTTTCACAGACATTCAGTACTTC.